This T cell receptor (beta chain) was captured by sequencing in a study of T-cell memory formation after mild COVID-19. TCRdb passed the 5' RACE reads through MiXCR, listing each CDR3 protein once. This table has tens of thousands of distinct CDR3 sequences, around 17% appearing once. In its sample, this clonotype was seen a few times. Its antigen remains unidentified. Study-level points and caveats: Shrinking CD4+ clones resided mostly in CM and EM, and CD8+ ones in EMRA. Still unconfirmed is whether the second-wave clones peaking on day 37 recognized SARS-CoV-2. CD4+ bias marked clones expanding day 15 to 37, unlike balanced contracting clones. Cross-reactive memory apparently joined, as some responding clones appeared in pre-infection memory.

CDR1 is LGHNA and CDR2 is YSLEER in the germline V gene. The CDR3 spans 18 residues. Trimming at V came to 0 bases and at J to 9 bases, leaving 16 bases not matched to a gene. This TCR derives from an adult woman who had mild COVID-19 (a few samples of this study predate the infection). Cell type and time point are not known. The V gene is TRBV4-3, the J gene TRBJ2-1, with TRBD2 matching 8 bases. Sequencing was performed on PBMCs or a T cell subset sorted from them (not recorded which). DNA of the CDR3: TGCGCCAGCAGCCAAGACCCACCACGGACTAGCCCCCGGGGTGAGCAGTTCTTC. It encodes CASSQDPPRTSPRGEQFF.